A selection of T cell receptor beta chains follows, all from one sample in a study of shared clonotypes between healthy human individuals. Clones were sequenced by immunoSEQ multiplex PCR, and TCRdb holds only the in-frame ones, with some missing. The sample yields roughly 2.2 million clones, over 90% seen once. The sequenced material came from naive CD4+ T cells from PBMCs. Every receptor here comes from a man younger than 35 in good health. Some clones in this sample may be carry-over from other donors' samples. The CDR3 runs from the conserved cysteine through the conserved F or W. D genes are given only for firm matches. Some rows mark clone size as missing; the rest say once, few, many or name a class of expanded clone.

D gene,clone size,J gene,V gene,CDR3 DNA,CDR3 protein
.,.,TRBJ2-7,TRBV18,TGTGCCAGCTCGACGGGGGCTGGCTACGAGCAGTACTTC,CASSTGAGYEQYF
.,few,TRBJ1-2,TRBV25-1,TGTGCCAGCAGTGTAAGGACAAGCGGCGGCTATGGCTACACCTTC,CASSVRTSGGYGYTF
.,.,TRBJ2-7,TRBV15,TGTGCCACCAGCAGAACATTGGCTCCCGGCGAGCAGTACTTC,CATSRTLAPGEQYF
TRBD2,.,TRBJ2-7,TRBV6-1,TGTGCCAGCAGTGAAGGTTGGGCGGGAGTTGGGGCCTTTCTCTACGAGCAGTACTTC,CASSEGWAGVGAFLYEQYF
TRBD1,few,TRBJ1-5,TRBV5-1,TGCGCCAGCAGCCCTGGGACAGCAATCAATCAGCCCCAGCATTTT,CASSPGTAINQPQHF
TRBD2,.,TRBJ2-7,TRBV11-3,TGTGCCAGCAGCCTACTAGCGGCGGGGGAGCAGTACTTC,CASSLLAAGEQYF
.,.,TRBJ2-7,TRBV10-3,TGTGCCATCAGTGAGTCGAATCCCCCCTACGAGCAGTACTTC,CAISESNPPYEQYF
.,.,TRBJ2-1,TRBV19,TGTGCCAGTAGTCCCCTTCGCCGGACAGAGGGCTGGGGTGAGCAGTTCTTC,CASSPLRRTEGWGEQFF
TRBD2,.,TRBJ2-7,TRBV6-6,TGTGCCAGCAGCGGGACTACCTACGAGCAGTACTTC,CASSGTTYEQYF
TRBD1,.,TRBJ2-7,TRBV19,TGTGCCAGTACCCCCACAGGGGGGCCCTACGAGCAGTACTTC,CASTPTGGPYEQYF
.,.,TRBJ1-5,TRBV10-2,TGCGCCAGCAGTGAACCGGAGGCTCAGCCCCAGCATTTT,CASSEPEAQPQHF
.,.,TRBJ2-2,TRBV6-5,TGTGCCAGCAGGACAGGACTAAACACCGGGGAGCTGTTTTTT,CASRTGLNTGELFF
.,.,TRBJ2-5,TRBV5-4,TGTGCCAGCAGCTTGGCCGGGGGGCGAGAGACCCAGTACTTC,CASSLAGGRETQYF
.,.,TRBJ1-2,TRBV7-9,TGTGCCAGCAGCGCGCGGAGCCCCGGGTATGGCTACACCTTC,CASSARSPGYGYTF
.,.,TRBJ2-5,TRBV28,TGTGCCAGCTTGGAGGGGATCAAGGAGACCCAGTACTTC,CASLEGIKETQYF
.,.,TRBJ2-7,TRBV15,TGTGCCACCAGCAGGGCGCCAAGGGGTCCCTACGAGCAGTACTTC,CATSRAPRGPYEQYF
.,.,TRBJ2-1,TRBV4-2,TGTGCCAGCAGCCTCCTCTCAACGGGTCGGAACAATGAGCAGTTCTTC,CASSLLSTGRNNEQFF
.,.,TRBJ2-2,TRBV28,TGTGCCAGCAGATTTGGGAACACCGGGGAGCTGTTTTTT,CASRFGNTGELFF
.,.,TRBJ2-1,TRBV18,TGTGCCAGCTCACCTTTGGGGTTTATGGAGCAGTTCTTC,CASSPLGFMEQFF
TRBD1,.,TRBJ1-2,TRBV28,TGTGCCAGCAGTTCTCGGACAGGGGCCACCTATGGCTACACCTTC,CASSSRTGATYGYTF
TRBD2,.,TRBJ2-3,TRBV4-2,TGTGCCAGCAGCCAGACCGGGACTAGCGGGAGAGATACGCAGTATTTT,CASSQTGTSGRDTQYF
.,.,TRBJ1-1,TRBV30,TGTGGGATGGTAAGGTGGGGAAGGAACACTGAAGCTTTCTTT,CGMVRWGRNTEAFF
TRBD1,.,TRBJ1-1,TRBV7-9,TGTGCCAGCAGCTTCGCCGGGACAGGAGGGAACACTGAAGCTTTCTTT,CASSFAGTGGNTEAFF
.,.,TRBJ2-1,TRBV28,TGTGCCAGCAGTTTATCCTACTACAATGAGCAGTTCTTC,CASSLSYYNEQFF
TRBD2,.,TRBJ2-1,TRBV5-1,TGCGCCAGCAGGCGTCTAGCGGGAGTCGATGAGCAGTTCTTC,CASRRLAGVDEQFF
.,.,TRBJ1-2,TRBV5-6,TGTGCCAGCAGCTTAGGACAGAGCTATGGCTACACCTTC,CASSLGQSYGYTF
TRBD2,.,TRBJ2-1,TRBV29-1,TGCAGCGTGATACTAGCGGGAGGGATCAATGAGCAGTTCTTC,CSVILAGGINEQFF
TRBD2,once,TRBJ2-1,TRBV5-1,TGCGCCAGCAGCCTTAGTCCTGGGACTAGCTTCAATGAGCAGTTCTTC,CASSLSPGTSFNEQFF
.,.,TRBJ1-1,TRBV2,TGTGCCAGCCTACAGGTCACTGAAGCTTTCTTT,CASLQVTEAFF
.,.,TRBJ2-7,TRBV20-1,TGCAGTGCTAGTCTGAACCTCGAGCAGTACTTC,CSASLNLEQYF
TRBD2,.,TRBJ2-1,TRBV6-1,TGTGCCAGCAGTGCTAGCGGGATCTCCTACAATGAGCAGTTCTTC,CASSASGISYNEQFF
.,.,TRBJ1-4,TRBV6-1,TGTGCCAGCAGATGGAGGCCGGATAATGAAAAACTGTTTTTT,CASRWRPDNEKLFF
.,.,TRBJ2-2,TRBV4-3,TGCGCCAGCAGCCAACAGACAGGAGAGAACACCGGGGAGCTGTTTTTT,CASSQQTGENTGELFF
.,.,TRBJ1-3,TRBV5-1,TGCGCCAGCAGCTTGGAGCCAGCCGGAAACACCATATATTTT,CASSLEPAGNTIYF
.,.,TRBJ1-5,TRBV7-9,TGTGCCAGCAGCTTAGTGGATAGCAATCAGCCCCAGCATTTT,CASSLVDSNQPQHF
.,.,TRBJ1-2,TRBV28,TGTGCCAGCAGTTTAGTAGGGATCTATGGCTACACCTTC,CASSLVGIYGYTF
.,.,TRBJ2-5,TRBV7-3,TGTGCCAGCAGCTCCACGAGGTGGGAGACCCAGTACTTC,CASSSTRWETQYF
.,.,TRBJ2-3,TRBV18,TGTGCCAGCTCGCAGAGGAACACAGATACGCAGTATTTT,CASSQRNTDTQYF
.,.,TRBJ1-5,TRBV6-1,TGTGCCAGCAGCGTGGAGTATCATCAGCCCCAGCATTTT,CASSVEYHQPQHF
TRBD1,.,TRBJ2-2,TRBV27,TGTGCCAGCAGGACAGGGAACCCATCCACCGGGGAGCTGTTTTTT,CASRTGNPSTGELFF
TRBD1,.,TRBJ1-3,TRBV30,TGTGCCTGGAGGGGCAGGGGGATTAGAAACACCATATATTTT,CAWRGRGIRNTIYF
TRBD2,.,TRBJ2-1,TRBV11-2,TGTGCCAGCAGCTCGATAAGGACTAGCGGGCCTGCCAATGAGCAGTTCTTC,CASSSIRTSGPANEQFF
.,.,TRBJ2-3,TRBV29-1,TGCAGCGTATCAGCGGTCCTAAGGGCAGATACGCAGTATTTT,CSVSAVLRADTQYF
.,.,TRBJ2-7,TRBV29-1,TGCAGCGTTGAAGTCGGGGTCTCCTACGAGCAGTACTTC,CSVEVGVSYEQYF
.,.,TRBJ1-3,TRBV7-3,TGTGCCAGCAGCTTATGGGGCCCGGGACATCCGTCCTCTGGAAACACCATATATTTT,CASSLWGPGHPSSGNTIYF
.,.,TRBJ1-1,TRBV6-5,TGTGCCAGCAGCTCTGGACAGAACACTGAAGCTTTCTTT,CASSSGQNTEAFF
.,.,TRBJ1-2,TRBV5-1,TGCGCCAGCAGCTTGGCCATCGGGGGCAGCTATGGCTACACCTTC,CASSLAIGGSYGYTF
TRBD2,.,TRBJ2-1,TRBV6-4,TGTGCCAGCAGTGACTTAGCGGGCTTCCCCTCCAATGAGCAGTTCTTC,CASSDLAGFPSNEQFF
.,.,TRBJ1-1,TRBV19,TGTGCCAGTAGTATCACACAGGGTCGGGGTACTGAAGCTTTCTTT,CASSITQGRGTEAFF
.,.,TRBJ2-7,TRBV21-1,TGTGCCAGCAGCAAAGGGGCGAAAGGGGCACCAGGCCCGGGAGACGAGCAGTACTTC,CASSKGAKGAPGPGDEQYF
.,once,TRBJ2-5,TRBV7-2,TGTGCCAGCAGCCCCCAGTGGGGCATTAAGTACTTC,CASSPQWGIKYF
TRBD2,.,TRBJ2-2,TRBV5-4,TGTGCCAGCAGCTTGGCCCCAGCGGGAGCGGAAACCGGGGAGCTGTTTTTT,CASSLAPAGAETGELFF
.,.,TRBJ1-1,TRBV27,TGTGCCAGCAGTTTGGGGGACGTCACTGAAGCTTTCTTT,CASSLGDVTEAFF
TRBD1,.,TRBJ1-5,TRBV23-1,TGCGCCAGCAGTCAAATATGGGACAGGGGTAACCATCAGCCCCAGCATTTT,CASSQIWDRGNHQPQHF
.,.,TRBJ1-2,TRBV7-2,TGTGCCAGCAGCCAAAACCTTCGGGGGCCAAAGTCCTATGGCTACACCTTC,CASSQNLRGPKSYGYTF
TRBD1,.,TRBJ2-7,TRBV18,TGTGCCAGCGGCCGGGACAGGGGGCCTGGCGAGCAGTACTTC,CASGRDRGPGEQYF
.,.,TRBJ1-5,TRBV2,TGTGCCACCGGCGCCGAAGGGGTCCCTAATCAGCCCCAGCATTTT,CATGAEGVPNQPQHF
.,.,TRBJ1-5,TRBV7-9,TGTGCCAGCAGCCACAGGGATGAGAGGGGCAATCAGCCCCAGCATTTT,CASSHRDERGNQPQHF
TRBD1,once,TRBJ2-3,TRBV5-4,TGTGCCAGCAGCCGAATGAAGCCGGGACAGCTCCTCACAGATACGCAGTATTTT,CASSRMKPGQLLTDTQYF